This T cell receptor (beta chain) was obtained from a study of human T cells and chemical hapten exposure. Regarding the study as a whole: Once DPC sensitization occurred, TCRs above 1 in 1000 frequency showed no change.

The table lists this clonotype with many counts. Its antigen is still unknown. Trimming cost V 5 bases and J 9 bases, with 14 bases left between them. Germline CDR1 and CDR2: MNHEY and SVGAGI. There are 14 residues in the CDR3. Time point described: pre-sensitization, week 0. The treatment was: therapeutic diphenylcyclopropenone sensitization with weekly scalp DPC. Via MiXCR, TCRdb re-called the RACE reads, giving one row per CDR3 protein. The data show tens of thousands of distinct CDR3 sequences, roughly 9.8% seen once. Sequencing was performed on whole blood, taken in connection with sensitization to the hapten diphenylcyclopropenone (DPC). The V call is TRBV6-5, the J call TRBJ1-6; D might be TRBD1 (6 bases). The TCR comes from a woman aged 50 to 60 with alopecia areata. Some clones in this sample may be carry-over from other donors' samples. CDR3 in DNA: TGTGCCAGCAGTGACAGGTGGGGCAGTTCACCCCTCCACTTT. It translates to CASSDRWGSSPLHF.